This TCR beta chain was recorded in a study of early T cells in non-severe SARS-CoV-2 infection. Study overall: Sequencing used unsorted whole-blood bulk RNA, so chains lack pairing. General observations from the study: VDJdb matching favored anti-spike CD8 responses, missing private and CD4 specificities.

Each cDNA molecule carried a unique molecular identifier. From the 5' RACE reads, TCRdb called clonotypes with MiXCR, one entry per CDR3 protein. This table holds roughly 72,000 distinct CDR3 sequences, about an eighth found once. Comments on this clonotype: The target antigen is unknown.

The V gene end was trimmed by 1 base and the J gene end by 2 bases; junction bases not matched to a gene: 1. CDR1 is DFQATT and CDR2 is SNEGSKA in the germline V gene (reference sequence). The CDR3 runs to 13 residues. This specimen consisted of whole blood, obtained at baseline. This receptor was identified in an adult who was a healthcare worker with PCR-confirmed SARS-CoV-2 infection or an uninfected control (not recorded which). The chain is built from TRBV20-1 and TRBJ1-2; 7 bases agree with TRBD1. As DNA, the CDR3 is TGCAGTGCTAGAGGGACAGGCAACTATGGCTACACCTTC. Amino acids: CSARGTGNYGYTF.